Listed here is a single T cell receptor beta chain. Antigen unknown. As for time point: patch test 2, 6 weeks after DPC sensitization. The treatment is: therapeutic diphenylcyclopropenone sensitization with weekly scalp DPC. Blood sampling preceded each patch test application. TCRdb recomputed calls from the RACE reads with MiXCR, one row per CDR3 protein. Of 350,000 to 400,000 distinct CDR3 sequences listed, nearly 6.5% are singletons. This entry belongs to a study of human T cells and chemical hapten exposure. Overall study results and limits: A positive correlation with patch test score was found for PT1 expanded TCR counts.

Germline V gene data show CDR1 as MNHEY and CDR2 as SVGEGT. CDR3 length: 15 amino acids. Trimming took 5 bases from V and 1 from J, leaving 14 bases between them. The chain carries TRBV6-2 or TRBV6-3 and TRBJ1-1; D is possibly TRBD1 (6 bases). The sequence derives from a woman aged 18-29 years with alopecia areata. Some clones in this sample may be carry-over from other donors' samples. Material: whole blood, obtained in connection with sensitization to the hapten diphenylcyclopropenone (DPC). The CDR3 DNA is TGTGCCAGCAGTCCTGGACAGCTGGGGAACACTGAAGCTTTCTTT. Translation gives CASSPGQLGNTEAFF.